This TCR beta chain was retrieved from a study of blood T cell repertoires in COVID-19. About the research overall: Samples came from the United States, Italy and Spain, spanning acute and convalescent COVID-19.

Study processing details: From reference gene primer amplification, estimates of nucleated cell counts were derived. Only in-frame clones appear in the TCRdb table, and some are missing; sequencing was by immunoSEQ multiplex PCR. That table furnishes V, J and clone size, whereas the DNA furnished D and trimming. The sample carries approximately 350,000 clones, 89% recorded once. Patients in Seattle were enrolled during active infection, then followed longitudinally. Germline V gene sequence: CDR1 SGHNT, CDR2 YYREEE (reference sequence). The CDR3 is 16 residues long. With V trimmed by 3 bases and J by 5 bases, 11 bases remained unmatched.

What was sequenced was peripheral blood. This receptor was obtained from a young woman with COVID-19, enrolled during active disease. The V and J genes are TRBV5-4 and TRBJ2-5; 9 nucleotides match TRBD2. The CDR3 loop is CASSSGIAGATETQYF. The CDR3 DNA follows: TGTGCCAGCAGCTCGGGGATAGCGGGAGCGACGGAGACCCAGTACTTC.